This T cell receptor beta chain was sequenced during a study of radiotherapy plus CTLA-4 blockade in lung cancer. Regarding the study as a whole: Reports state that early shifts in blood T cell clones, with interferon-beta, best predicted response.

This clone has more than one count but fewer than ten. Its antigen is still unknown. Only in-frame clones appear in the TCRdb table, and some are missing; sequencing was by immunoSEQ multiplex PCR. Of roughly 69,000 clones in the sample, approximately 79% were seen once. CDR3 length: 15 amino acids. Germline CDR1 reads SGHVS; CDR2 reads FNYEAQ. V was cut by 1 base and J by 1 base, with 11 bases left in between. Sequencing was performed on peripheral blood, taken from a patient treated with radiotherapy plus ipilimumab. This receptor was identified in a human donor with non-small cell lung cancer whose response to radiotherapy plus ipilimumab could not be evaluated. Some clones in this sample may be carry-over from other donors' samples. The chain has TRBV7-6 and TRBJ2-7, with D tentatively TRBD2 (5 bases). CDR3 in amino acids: CASSLDEGRSYEQYF. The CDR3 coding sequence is TGTGCCAGCAGCTTAGATGAGGGCCGTTCCTACGAGCAGTACTTC.